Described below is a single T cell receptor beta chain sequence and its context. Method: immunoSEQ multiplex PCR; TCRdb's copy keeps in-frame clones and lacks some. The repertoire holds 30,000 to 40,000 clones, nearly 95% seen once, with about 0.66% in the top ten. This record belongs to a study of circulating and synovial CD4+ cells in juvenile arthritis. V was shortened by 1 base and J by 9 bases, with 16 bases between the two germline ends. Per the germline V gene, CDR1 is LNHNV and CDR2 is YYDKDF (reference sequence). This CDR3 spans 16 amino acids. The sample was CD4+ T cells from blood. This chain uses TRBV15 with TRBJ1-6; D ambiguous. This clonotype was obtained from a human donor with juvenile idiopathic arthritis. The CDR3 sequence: CATSRGGSPFFSPLHF. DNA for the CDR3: TGTGCCACCAGCAGAGGAGGATCTCCCTTTTTTTCACCCCTCCACTTT. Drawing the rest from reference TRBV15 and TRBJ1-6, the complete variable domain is DAMVIQNPRYQVTQFGKPVTLSCSQTLNHNVMYWYQQKSSQAPKLLFHYYDKDFNNEADTPDNFQSRRPNTSFCFLDIRSPGLGDTAMYLCATSRGGSPFFSPLHFGNGTRLTVT.